This TCR beta chain comes out of a study of OX40 agonist ivuxolimab in advanced cancers. Overall study context: Aged about 20 to 85 with a mean of roughly 65 years, they were 75% to 85% male. Allowance was made for prior anti-PD-1, anti-PD-L1 or anti-CTLA-4 therapy, and about 44% had some.

Sequencing used immunoSEQ multiplex PCR; TCRdb keeps in-frame clones, though not all of them. The table includes around 69,000 clones, 83% detected once. The CDR3 is 15 residues long. V was trimmed by 4 bases and J by 4 bases, leaving 17 bases between them. Germline V CDR1 and CDR2: SQVTM, ANQGSEA. Study conclusions and caveats: Averaging showed that CD8+ T cells had more expanded clones than CD4+ did.

This clone was seen repeatedly, ten times or more. The target antigen is unknown. V gene TRBV29-1 combines with J gene TRBJ1-3; tentatively, D is TRBD1 (6 bases). The sequence came from an adult with an advanced solid tumor such as melanoma, head and neck, liver or kidney cancer. Sequences were derived from CD4+ or CD8+ T cells sorted from blood, sampled in a trial of the OX40 agonist ivuxolimab. CDR3 loop: CSVVPRGAVGNTIYF. In DNA form, the CDR3 reads TGCAGCGTTGTTCCCCGGGGGGCAGTCGGAAACACCATATATTTT.